The present T cell receptor beta chain was sequenced within a study of cytomegalovirus exposure and HLA in healthy donors. Study results and caveats: Likely technical artifact: a cluster of highly shared sequence variants. Immune exposure information available was restricted to CMV serostatus. An Asian-associated ancestry cluster reportedly showed fewer N-insertions than the approximately 690-donor mean in a later analysis.

It was with 60 Vbeta and 13 Jbeta primers that the PCR ran. TCRdb keeps only in-frame clones here, not all; method: immunoSEQ multiplex PCR. The sample table sets out under 70,000 clones. Regarding this clone: The antigen is unknown.

Germline CDR1 and CDR2: SGHNT and YYREEE (reference sequence). The germline V and J ends were trimmed by 4 bases and 2 bases, with 13 bases remaining between them. The CDR3 sequence is 15 residues long. The chain recombines TRBV5-4 with TRBJ2-1; a weak D match, TRBD1 (6 bases). The TCR was taken from a man aged 50 or older in good health and CMV-seropositive. The sequenced sample was PBMCs. CDR3: CASSRDTLTYNEQFF. In DNA, the CDR3 is TGTGCCAGCAGCCGGGACACCCTGACCTACAATGAGCAGTTCTTC.